Listed below are T cell receptor beta chains from one sample, sequenced in a study of T-cell reconstitution after alpha-beta-depleted transplantation in children. TCRdb re-analysed the PCR reads in MiXCR, keeping a single row per CDR3 protein. The sample lists 350,000 to 450,000 distinct CDR3 sequences; 13% were seen once. The source material was PBMCs, sampled from the stem cell graft. These receptors all come from a human donor who donated a stem cell graft to a child with Fanconi anemia. CDR3s include the opening cysteine and the closing phenylalanine or tryptophan. The D gene is left open where the match is weak. Rows may omit the clone size; those that give it use once, few, many or a size class.

d_call: TRBD1; v_call: TRBV14; clone_size: NA; j_call: TRBJ2-5; cdr3_nt: TGTGCCAGCAGCCAAGTGACAGGGGCAGAGACCCAGTACTTC; cdr3_aa: CASSQVTGAETQYF
d_call: NA; v_call: TRBV7-9; clone_size: many; j_call: TRBJ2-6; cdr3_nt: TGTGCCAGCAGCTTCGACCCAAACGTCCTGACTTTC; cdr3_aa: CASSFDPNVLTF
d_call: NA; v_call: TRBV7-9; clone_size: few; j_call: TRBJ1-3; cdr3_nt: TGTGCCAGCAGCTCCGGACAGTCGGGAGGAAACACCATATATTTT; cdr3_aa: CASSSGQSGGNTIYF
d_call: NA; v_call: TRBV29-1; clone_size: many; j_call: TRBJ1-1; cdr3_nt: TGCAGCGTTGAAACTCAGCCAGAGGGGAAGGCTGAAGCTTTCTTT; cdr3_aa: CSVETQPEGKAEAFF
d_call: NA; v_call: TRBV29-1; clone_size: many; j_call: TRBJ1-1; cdr3_nt: TGCAGCGTTACAGAGGGTTTTAACACTGAAGCTTTCTTT; cdr3_aa: CSVTEGFNTEAFF
d_call: NA; v_call: TRBV4-2; clone_size: many; j_call: TRBJ2-7; cdr3_nt: TGTGCCAGCAGCCAACAGTCGGGCTACGAGCAGTACTTC; cdr3_aa: CASSQQSGYEQYF
d_call: TRBD1; v_call: TRBV5-4; clone_size: NA; j_call: TRBJ2-6; cdr3_nt: TGTGCCAGCAGCTTCGGGACAGGGGGCTTTACTTTTTCTGGGGCCAACGTCCTGACTTTC; cdr3_aa: CASSFGTGGFTFSGANVLTF
d_call: NA; v_call: TRBV16; clone_size: many; j_call: TRBJ1-5; cdr3_nt: TGTGCCAGCAGCCAAGGGTCGGGGGGTCAGCCCCAGCATTTT; cdr3_aa: CASSQGSGGQPQHF
d_call: NA; v_call: TRBV15; clone_size: NA; j_call: TRBJ2-1; cdr3_nt: TGTGCCACCAGCAGGCAACCAAGCTCCTACAATGAGCAGTTCTTC; cdr3_aa: CATSRQPSSYNEQFF
d_call: TRBD1; v_call: TRBV5-6; clone_size: few; j_call: TRBJ2-1; cdr3_nt: TGTGCCAGCAGCTGGGACGCCGGGACAGCGGATGAGCAGTTCTTC; cdr3_aa: CASSWDAGTADEQFF
d_call: TRBD2; v_call: TRBV11-2; clone_size: NA; j_call: TRBJ2-1; cdr3_nt: TGTGCCAGCAGCCGCACTAGCGGGGGGTTTAATGAGCAGTTCTTC; cdr3_aa: CASSRTSGGFNEQFF
d_call: NA; v_call: TRBV21-1; clone_size: NA; j_call: TRBJ2-1; cdr3_nt: TGTGCCAGCAGCAAGGGGGTTACGAACAATGAGCAGTTCTTC; cdr3_aa: CASSKGVTNNEQFF
d_call: NA; v_call: TRBV4-3; clone_size: few; j_call: TRBJ1-1; cdr3_nt: TGCGCCAGCAGCCACCTTGGGGGGTTCACTGAAGCTTTCTTT; cdr3_aa: CASSHLGGFTEAFF
d_call: NA; v_call: TRBV11-2; clone_size: NA; j_call: TRBJ1-1; cdr3_nt: TGTGCCAGCAGCTTGTCCTCCGGGGCCGGGGCTTTCTTT; cdr3_aa: CASSLSSGAGAFF
d_call: NA; v_call: TRBV5-6; clone_size: many; j_call: TRBJ1-6; cdr3_nt: TGTGCCAGCAGCTTGGAAACAGCTAATTCACCCCTCCACTTT; cdr3_aa: CASSLETANSPLHF
d_call: NA; v_call: TRBV28; clone_size: many; j_call: TRBJ1-4; cdr3_nt: TGTGCCAGCAGTTTACTCACAGAAAAACTGTTTTTT; cdr3_aa: CASSLLTEKLFF
d_call: NA; v_call: TRBV10-2; clone_size: many; j_call: TRBJ2-7; cdr3_nt: TGCGCCAGCAGTTCCCCTTTCGACGAGCAGTACTTC; cdr3_aa: CASSSPFDEQYF
d_call: NA; v_call: TRBV10-3; clone_size: NA; j_call: TRBJ1-1; cdr3_nt: TGTGCCATCAGTTATGGGGGAGGGAGCAACATGAACACTGAAGCTTTCTTT; cdr3_aa: CAISYGGGSNMNTEAFF
d_call: TRBD1; v_call: TRBV25-1; clone_size: NA; j_call: TRBJ1-1; cdr3_nt: TGTGCCAGCAGTGAACAGGGGGAAAACACTGAAGCTTTCTTT; cdr3_aa: CASSEQGENTEAFF
d_call: NA; v_call: TRBV9; clone_size: few; j_call: TRBJ1-2; cdr3_nt: TGTGCCAGCAGCGGGCCGGACTATGGCTACACCTTC; cdr3_aa: CASSGPDYGYTF
d_call: TRBD1; v_call: TRBV2; clone_size: many; j_call: TRBJ1-5; cdr3_nt: TGTGCCAGCAGAACAGGGGGAGAGGGTCAGCCCCAGCATTTT; cdr3_aa: CASRTGGEGQPQHF
d_call: NA; v_call: TRBV18; clone_size: few; j_call: TRBJ2-2; cdr3_nt: TGTGCCAGCTCACCGAGGGCGTCGAACACCGGGGAGCTGTTTTTT; cdr3_aa: CASSPRASNTGELFF
d_call: NA; v_call: TRBV6-5; clone_size: many; j_call: TRBJ1-1; cdr3_nt: TGTGCCAGCAGTACCGCTCGAAGGAGGAACACTGAAGCTTTCTTT; cdr3_aa: CASSTARRRNTEAFF
d_call: NA; v_call: TRBV12-3/TRBV12-4; clone_size: many; j_call: TRBJ1-1; cdr3_nt: TGTGCCAGCAGCTTAGTTGGAGGGAACACTGAAGCTTTCTTT; cdr3_aa: CASSLVGGNTEAFF
d_call: NA; v_call: TRBV27; clone_size: NA; j_call: TRBJ1-1; cdr3_nt: TGTGCCAGCAGTTCCGCGAGAGCCACTGAAGCTTTCTTT; cdr3_aa: CASSSARATEAFF
d_call: NA; v_call: TRBV29-1; clone_size: many; j_call: TRBJ1-1; cdr3_nt: TGCAGCGCCAGTGAGGGAACAAACACTGAAGCTTTCTTT; cdr3_aa: CSASEGTNTEAFF
d_call: TRBD2; v_call: TRBV7-2; clone_size: many; j_call: TRBJ2-1; cdr3_nt: TGTGCCAGCAGCTTACCAGCGGGGTTAAGAGAGCAGTTCTTC; cdr3_aa: CASSLPAGLREQFF
d_call: TRBD2; v_call: TRBV20-1; clone_size: NA; j_call: TRBJ2-7; cdr3_nt: TGCAGTGCCCTTAGCGGGGGCTACGAGCAGTACTTC; cdr3_aa: CSALSGGYEQYF